Sequencing of this T cell receptor (beta chain) was carried out in a study of chemoradiotherapy in HPV16-positive cancers. Study-level points and caveats: The functional HPV-specific definition rests on just a couple of HPV16-positive patients.

TCRdb's table, derived via immunoSEQ multiplex PCR, lists solely in-frame clones and lacks some. The sample records about 68,000 clones, almost 90% being singletons. CDR3 length: 14 amino acids. Germline V gene data show CDR1 as SGHTA and CDR2 as FQGNSA. Trimming cost V 8 bases and J 3 bases, with 11 bases left between them. A remark on this clone: Its antigen is not known.

The rearrangement links TRBV7-2 to TRBJ1-6; a weak D match, TRBD1 (5 bases). The specimen comprised blood, sampled from a patient who underwent chemoradiotherapy. This receptor was taken from a human donor with HPV-associated anogenital cancer. The DNA for the CDR3 is TGTGCCAGCGGACATACCCTCTATAATTCACCCCTCCACTTT. Its protein product is CASGHTLYNSPLHF.